Shown below are 16 T cell receptor beta chains from a single sample sequenced in a study of siplizumab effects on memory and regulatory T cells (dated by TCRdb to about 2019). The library was obtained by the immunoSEQ multiplex PCR assay. This is the immuneACCESS table as TCRdb keeps it, with only in-frame sequences that have V and J called. A part of the clones is gone; compared with another copy, unresolved V genes explain less than half, and the rest is unexplained. The sample includes 90,000 to 120,000 clones, with over 90% observed a single time. The ten top clones hold 0.55% to 0.8% of the sample. Sequencing was done on a sample of Tregs sorted from blood. The receptors come from a human donor in good health.

This chain joins TRBV7-9 and TRBJ1-5; D gene uncertain. This CDR3 spans 12 amino acids. Germline-derived CDR1 and CDR2 are SEHNR and FQNEAQ (reference sequence). The ends were cut back, 5 bases at V and 7 bases at J, with 9 bases in the middle. CDR3 sequence: CASSIIGQPQHF. CDR3 nucleotides: TGTGCCAGCAGCATAATAGGGCAGCCCCAGCATTTT.

This chain joins TRBV27 and TRBJ2-2; D gene uncertain. The V end lost 6 bases, the J end lost 0 bases, and 5 bases lay between the germline ends. There are 13 residues in the CDR3. Germline CDR1 reads MNHEY; CDR2 reads SMNVEV (reference sequence). The CDR3 bases are TGTGCCAGCAGCTATCCGAACACCGGGGAGCTGTTTTTT. The encoded protein is CASSYPNTGELFF.

The chain couples TRBV5-1 to TRBJ2-5; D tentatively reads TRBD1 or TRBD2 (5 bases each). Germline loops: CDR1 SGHRS, CDR2 YFSETQ. This CDR3 is 13 amino acids long. V was shortened by 1 base and J by 3 bases, with 7 bases between the two germline ends. DNA for the CDR3: TGCGCCAGCAGCTTGAGAGGGGAAGAGACCCAGTACTTC. Translated, it gives CASSLRGEETQYF. Combining the CDR3 with reference TRBV5-1 and TRBJ2-5 gives the whole variable domain KAGVTQTPRYLIKTRGQQVTLSCSPISGHRSVSWYQQTPGQGLQFLFEYFSETQRNKGNFPGRFSGRQFSNSRSEMNVSTLELGDSALYLCASSLRGEETQYFGPGTRLLVL.

The gene calls are TRBV6-6 and TRBJ1-1, with D possibly matching TRBD1 (6 bases). The CDR3 loop spans 13 amino acids. Germline values: CDR1 MNHNY, CDR2 SVGAGI (reference sequence). The V gene lost 0 bases and the J gene lost 11 bases, with 13 bases spanning the gap. The CDR3 is CASSYSNRAEAFF. The CDR3 DNA follows: TGTGCCAGCAGTTACTCAAACAGGGCGGAGGCTTTCTTT.

V is TRBV29-1 and J is TRBJ1-4; possible D gene TRBD1, 6 bases. Germline V CDR1 and CDR2: SQVTM, ANQGSEA. With 3 bases removed from V and 6 bases from J, the gap between germline ends came to 14 bases. The CDR3 sequence is 14 residues long. The CDR3 DNA is TGCAGCGTTGATGTGTCAGGGGCCGATGAAAAACTGTTTTTT. Translated: CSVDVSGADEKLFF.

The chain has TRBV6-6 and TRBJ1-1, with TRBD1 matching 8 bases. The junction had 3 bases not matched to a gene; V was cut back by 3 bases and J by 0 bases. Germline CDR1 is MNHNY and CDR2 is SVGAGI (reference sequence). This CDR3 comprises 15 residues. The CDR3 here is CASSYPGQVNTEAFF. CDR3 nucleotide sequence: TGTGCCAGCAGTTATCCGGGACAGGTGAACACTGAAGCTTTCTTT.

The gene calls are TRBV29-1 and TRBJ2-3, with TRBD2 identical over 7 bases. There are 11 residues in the CDR3. Germline V CDR1 and CDR2: SQVTM, ANQGSEA. The junction had 2 bases not matched to a gene; V was cut back by 5 bases and J by 6 bases. In DNA form, the CDR3 reads TGCAGCGTTTACGGGGGGGATACGCAGTATTTT. It translates to CSVYGGDTQYF.

The chain carries TRBV15 and TRBJ1-1; D not resolved. The CDR3 runs 11 residues. From germline, CDR1 is LNHNV and CDR2 YYDKDF (reference sequence). V shed 8 bases and J shed 6 bases, with 10 bases lying between them. The DNA of the CDR3 is TGTGCCACCGGCGGCGTCTCTGAAGCTTTCTTT. Its translation: CATGGVSEAFF. Full variable domain (rest looked up from reference TRBV15 and TRBJ1-1): DAMVIQNPRYQVTQFGKPVTLSCSQTLNHNVMYWYQQKSSQAPKLLFHYYDKDFNNEADTPDNFQSRRPNTSFCFLDIRSPGLGDTAMYLCATGGVSEAFFGQGTRLTVV.

The genes are TRBV6-5 and TRBJ2-3, with 9 positions matching TRBD2. CDR3 length: 12 amino acids. J lost 5 bases, V lost 10 bases, and 4 bases had no gene match. CDR1 is MNHEY, CDR2 SVGAGI, per germline. The CDR3 protein is CATAGGRDTQYF. The CDR3 DNA reads TGTGCCACGGCGGGGGGGAGAGATACGCAGTATTTT.

Comments on this clone: The junction and the germline gene differ at one end; a read error may be behind it. The chain carries TRBV10-3 and TRBJ1-5; 10 bases match TRBD1. This CDR3 spans 15 amino acids. The germline gives CDR1 ENHRY, CDR2 SYGVKD. The CDR3 sequence is CAISPGQGSNQLQHF. In DNA, the CDR3 is TGTGCCATCAGTCCGGGACAGGGGTCTAATCAGCTCCAGCATTTT.

The rearrangement links TRBV19 to TRBJ2-1; no definite D call. The germline V gene has CDR1 LNHDA and CDR2 SQIVND (reference sequence). V was shortened by 6 bases and J by 0 bases, with 9 bases between the two germline ends. The CDR3 has 14 amino acids. The CDR3 region is CASSPAGSYNEQFF. The CDR3 DNA is TGTGCCAGTAGCCCGGCCGGCTCCTACAATGAGCAGTTCTTC.

The chain joins TRBV28 to TRBJ2-5; TRBD1 is a possible D gene (6 bases). V shed 5 bases and J shed 0 bases, with 16 bases lying between them. This CDR3 spans 16 amino acids. Germline CDR1 is MDHEN and CDR2 is SYDVKM. The CDR3 sequence: CASSPTGTKYQETQYF. CDR3 bases: TGTGCCAGCAGTCCTACCGGGACAAAGTACCAAGAGACCCAGTACTTC.

A word on this clone: Germline is not matched at one junction end, which may reflect a read error. The chain employs TRBV7-7 and TRBJ2-7, with TRBD2 as a possible D gene (5 bases). The germline V gene encodes CDR1 SSHAT and CDR2 FNYEAQ (reference sequence). There are 11 residues in the CDR3. The CDR3 DNA reads as TGTGCTAGCAGCTTAGTCCCCGGACTCCGATTC. Amino acids: CASSLVPGLRF.

The rearrangement joins TRBV5-6 to TRBJ1-5, with D maybe TRBD1 (6 bases). The CDR3 loop spans 15 amino acids. CDR1 SGHDT and CDR2 YYEEEE come from the germline V gene. Deletions cut 6 bases from V and 7 bases from J, with 20 bases between. The CDR3 DNA is TGTGCCAGCACCTCGACAGGTGAAAGGGGCCAGCCCCAGCATTTT. Protein: CASTSTGERGQPQHF.

The CDR3: CASSLGTSDEQFF. Written as DNA, the CDR3 is TGTGCCAGCAGCTTGGGAACGAGCGATGAGCAGTTCTTC. The chain is built from TRBV7-3 and TRBJ2-1, with D unresolved. The CDR3 extends over 13 amino acids. Germline CDR1 is SGHTA and CDR2 is FQGTGA. Trimming cost V 3 bases and J 8 bases, with 11 bases left between them.

The chain has TRBV4-1 and TRBJ2-6; TRBD2 matches at 12 bases. Looked up from germline, CDR1 is MGHRA and CDR2 is YSYEKL. This CDR3 spans 19 amino acids. V lost 3 bases, J lost 0 bases, and 6 bases stayed unmatched. CDR3: CASSQFTGLAGSGANVLTF. In nucleotides, the CDR3 is TGCGCCAGCAGCCAGTTTACGGGACTAGCGGGCTCTGGGGCCAACGTCCTGACTTTC.